This T cell receptor (beta chain) was recorded in a study of T-cell reconstitution after alpha-beta-depleted transplantation in children. Findings and caveats of the study: Newly made T cells mostly supplied T-cell counts and diversity one year after transplant. Several hundred expanded graft clones reportedly were the source of alpha-beta T cells about two months after transplant. Surviving thymic progenitors and recipient T cells were the source of high TCRbeta diversity at day 60 in some patients.

As for this clonotype: Antigen specificity is unknown.

The CDR3 covers 16 residues. The V end was cut by 4 bases, the J end by 4 bases, with 16 bases between. Germline CDR1 and CDR2: SGHTA and FQGNSA. Preparation of the TCRbeta library was carried out with unique molecular identifiers. Via MiXCR, TCRdb re-called the PCR reads, giving one row per CDR3 protein. In the table there are around 450,000 distinct CDR3 sequences, about 16% of which are singletons. This receptor was taken from a boy under two years old who had a stem cell transplant for Wiskott-Aldrich syndrome, so the T cells may come from the graft donor. V gene TRBV7-2 combines with J gene TRBJ2-2; the D is unclear. Source: PBMCs, mostly from graft donor cells, taken 360 days after TCRalphabeta/CD19-depleted stem cell transplant. CDR3 in DNA: TGTGCCAGCAGCTCTATACGATGGGTAGCCACCGGGGAGCTGTTTTTT. Residues: CASSSIRWVATGELFF.